Presented here are 21 T cell receptor beta chains from one specimen sequenced in a study of shared clonotypes between healthy human individuals. Clones were read by immunoSEQ multiplex PCR, and TCRdb kept only the in-frame ones, dropping some. The data hold roughly 500,000 clones, with 95% to 96% observed a single time. Input material: naive CD4+ T cells sorted from blood. Subset meaning: CD45RA+ positively selected. The receptors derive from a woman in her 30s in good health.

This rearrangement joins TRBV10-1 to TRBJ2-7, with D maybe TRBD2 (6 bases). CDR3 length equals 15 residues. The V and J ends lost 4 bases and 3 bases respectively, with 16 bases between them. Germline values: CDR1 WNHNN, CDR2 SYGVQD (reference sequence). CDR3 in amino acids: CASSGGPRGNYEQYF. As DNA, the CDR3 is TGCGCCAGCAGTGGGGGACCCCGGGGGAACTACGAGCAGTACTTC.

The chain couples TRBV27 to TRBJ2-1; D is perhaps TRBD2 (6 bases). CDR1 is MNHEY and CDR2 is SMNVEV in the germline V gene (reference sequence). V lost 0 bases to trimming and J lost 9 bases, with 18 bases between them. The CDR3 contains 16 residues. DNA for the CDR3: TGTGCCAGCAGTTTATCACGTATTATGTGGGGAGGTGAGCAGTTCTTC. Translated, it gives CASSLSRIMWGGEQFF.

This clone has only one observation. V usage is TRBV15 and J usage is TRBJ1-5, with 8 bases matching TRBD1. V was clipped by 4 bases and J by 4 bases; unmatched bases: 9. Germline-derived CDR1 and CDR2 are LNHNV and YYDKDF (reference sequence). CDR3 length: 16 residues. The CDR3 region has the DNA TGTGCCACCAGCAAGAGAATGGGACAGGTTAATCAGCCCCAGCATTTT. Translation: CATSKRMGQVNQPQHF.

This chain joins TRBV7-7 and TRBJ2-5; D gene uncertain. The CDR3 extends over 15 amino acids. Deletions cut 2 bases from V and 1 base from J, with 11 bases between. Germline V gene data show CDR1 as SSHAT and CDR2 as FNYEAQ (reference sequence). The CDR3 DNA reads as TGTGCCAGCAGCTTAAGTTCCACAGCCCAAGAGACCCAGTACTTC. The encoded protein is CASSLSSTAQETQYF.

This chain joins TRBV2 and TRBJ1-2, with TRBD1 matching over 9 bases. CDR3 size: 17 residues. J was trimmed by 3 bases and V by 3 bases; bases with no gene match: 11. Germline loops: CDR1 SNHLY, CDR2 FYNNEI. In DNA, the CDR3 is TGTGCCAGCAGTGACCTGGGACAGGGATACGGGTACTATGGCTACACCTTC. Its protein is CASSDLGQGYGYYGYTF.

The chain uses TRBV6-5 and TRBJ1-5; D remains ambiguous. From germline, CDR1 is MNHEY and CDR2 SVGAGI. Trimming left V 2 bases short and J 10 bases short, with 9 bases between. The CDR3 runs 12 residues. The chain's CDR3 is CASSYEGGPQHF. The CDR3 DNA reads as TGTGCCAGCAGTTACGAGGGAGGCCCCCAGCATTTT.

J is TRBJ1-6 and V is TRBV11-2, with D unclear. Germline V lookup: CDR1 SGHAT, CDR2 FQNNGV. Trimming took 8 bases from V and 0 from J, leaving 11 bases between them. This CDR3 has 15 residues. The CDR3 nucleotides are TGTGCCAGCGGAGGGCAGAGCTCCTATAATTCACCCCTCCACTTT. Translation gives CASGGQSSYNSPLHF. Combining the CDR3 with reference TRBV11-2 and TRBJ1-6 gives the whole variable domain EAGVAQSPRYKIIEKRQSVAFWCNPISGHATLYWYQQILGQGPKLLIQFQNNGVVDDSQLPKDRFSAERLKGVDSTLKIQPAKLEDSAVYLCASGGQSSYNSPLHFGNGTRLTVT.

The genes are TRBV4-1 and TRBJ1-5; D is undetermined. V was clipped by 1 base and J by 7 bases, with 11 bases between them. The CDR3 length is 14 residues. CDR1 is MGHRA and CDR2 is YSYEKL in the germline V gene. The CDR3 sequence is CASSQGTGKQPQHF. The DNA of the CDR3 is TGCGCCAGCAGCCAAGGTACGGGGAAACAGCCCCAGCATTTT.

This clone has only one observation. The chain recombines TRBV5-1 with TRBJ2-5; TRBD1 might be the D (5 bases). The end of the DNA aligns better with TRBJ2-7, so the J call may be wrong. The CDR3 sequence is 13 residues long. Germline assignment: CDR1 SGHRS and CDR2 YFSETQ. The CDR3 DNA is TGCGCCAGCAGCTTGGGCCAGGGTGGCGAGCAGTACTTC. Protein: CASSLGQGGEQYF.

The J gene is TRBJ1-3, the V gene TRBV28, with 7 nucleotides matching TRBD1. With 5 bases clipped from V and 5 bases from J, the junction kept 12 bases outside the gene matches. The CDR3 is 16 residues long. CDR1 and CDR2 from the germline V gene are MDHEN and SYDVKM. CDR3 in amino acids: CASSPPETGRRNTIYF. The CDR3 DNA follows: TGTGCCAGCAGTCCTCCCGAGACAGGGAGAAGAAACACCATATATTTT.

This clone was observed a handful of times. V gene TRBV2 combines with J gene TRBJ1-1; D perhaps matches TRBD1 (6 bases). Trimming cost V 4 bases and J 4 bases, with 10 bases left between them. The germline V gene encodes CDR1 SNHLY and CDR2 FYNNEI. This CDR3 has 13 amino acids. CDR3: CASSVTGSTEAFF. The CDR3, as DNA: TGTGCCAGCAGTGTCACAGGGTCCACTGAAGCTTTCTTT. The variable domain in full, completed from reference TRBV2 and TRBJ1-1, reads EPEVTQTPSHQVTQMGQEVILRCVPISNHLYFYWYRQILGQKVEFLVSFYNNEISEKSEIFDDQFSVERPDGSNFTLKIRSTKLEDSAMYFCASSVTGSTEAFFGQGTRLTVV.

This chain joins TRBV9 and TRBJ2-7; D remains unclear. V shed 0 bases and J shed 2 bases, with 9 bases lying between them. CDR1 is SGDLS and CDR2 is YYNGEE in the germline V gene. The CDR3 contains 14 residues. This CDR3 reads CASSVEARAYEQYF. The CDR3 region has the DNA TGTGCCAGCAGCGTAGAGGCTAGGGCCTACGAGCAGTACTTC.

The chain combines TRBV28 with TRBJ2-1, with a weak D call TRBD2 (6 bases). The CDR3 is 14 residues long. V was cut by 6 bases and J by 4 bases, with 13 bases left in between. Germline V gene data show CDR1 as MDHEN and CDR2 as SYDVKM. This chain's CDR3 is CASRVSGLYNEQFF. The CDR3 nucleotides are TGTGCCAGCAGGGTTAGCGGACTTTACAATGAGCAGTTCTTC.

The chain recombines TRBV14 with TRBJ1-1; 11 bases match TRBD1. The CDR3 consists of 16 residues. The V segment lost 5 bases and the J segment 1 base; nucleotides outside the gene matches: 6. The germline V gene has CDR1 SGHDN and CDR2 FVKESK. The CDR3 region is CASSGQGAGRNTEAFF. The CDR3 DNA reads TGTGCCAGCAGCGGACAGGGGGCGGGTCGGAACACTGAAGCTTTCTTT.

The V call is TRBV19, the J call TRBJ1-5, with 9 bases matching TRBD1. The J segment lost 5 bases and the V segment lost 2 bases, leaving 7 bases of the junction unmatched. CDR3 size: 16 residues. Germline CDR1 LNHDA, CDR2 SQIVND (reference sequence). CDR3 nucleotides: TGTGCCAGTAGTATAAGGGACAGGGCCGCATATCAGCCCCAGCATTTT. This encodes CASSIRDRAAYQPQHF.

Remarks on this clone: At the DNA level, this CDR3 is encoded by other sequences in the same sample as well. The V and J genes are TRBV28 and TRBJ2-1, with TRBD2 matching 7 bases. This CDR3 is built from 14 residues. Trimming at V came to 3 bases and at J to 7 bases, leaving 6 bases not matched to a gene. In germline, CDR1 is MDHEN, CDR2 SYDVKM. Here the CDR3 reads CASSLGGSRNEQFF. The CDR3 DNA sequence: TGTGCCAGCAGTTTGGGCGGGAGTAGGAATGAGCAGTTCTTC.

The CDR3 coding sequence is TGTGCCAGTAACGAGTGGGGGAGCACTGAGCAGTTCTTC. Translation: CASNEWGSTEQFF. The chain uses TRBV19 and TRBJ2-1; D possibly matches TRBD1 or TRBD2 (5 bases each). The germline V and J ends were trimmed by 7 bases and 9 bases, with 16 bases remaining between them. Per the germline V gene, CDR1 is LNHDA and CDR2 is SQIVND (reference sequence). The CDR3 has 13 residues.

This clone was counted a single time. This chain uses TRBV9 with TRBJ2-2, with 9 bases that match TRBD2. The CDR3 extends over 16 amino acids. CDR1 is SGDLS and CDR2 is YYNGEE in the germline V gene. Germline trimming cut 1 base from V and 3 bases from J; bases unmatched to any gene: 4. The CDR3 DNA follows: TGTGCCAGCAGCGTACACGGGACTAGCTACACCGGGGAGCTGTTTTTT. This translates into CASSVHGTSYTGELFF.

In its sample, this clone was seen once. The rearrangement links TRBV4-1 to TRBJ1-2; 10 bases align to TRBD1. From germline, CDR1 is MGHRA and CDR2 YSYEKL. This CDR3 contains 14 residues. J gave up 5 bases and V 6 bases, and 6 bases lay outside the gene matches. CDR3 in amino acids: CASSRQGARYGYTF. CDR3 coding DNA: TGCGCCAGCAGTCGACAGGGGGCGCGGTATGGCTACACCTTC.

With respect to this clone: Distinct nucleotide sequences in the sample also encode this CDR3. The V and J genes are TRBV7-9 and TRBJ2-7; D uncertain. Trimming left V 5 bases short and J 5 bases short, with 7 bases between. Germline V gives CDR1 SEHNR, CDR2 FQNEAQ (reference sequence). The CDR3 sequence is 11 residues long. For the CDR3, the DNA is TGTGCCAGCAGCCTCAACGACGAGCAGTACTTC. Amino acid sequence: CASSLNDEQYF.

The chain links TRBV6-5 to TRBJ2-2; tentatively, D is TRBD1 (5 bases). Germline V gene data show CDR1 as MNHEY and CDR2 as SVGAGI. V was pared by 0 bases and J by 6 bases, with 14 bases between. The CDR3 consists of 16 residues. This chain's CDR3 is CASSYSQGLVSGELFF. CDR3 DNA sequence: TGTGCCAGCAGTTACTCCCAGGGCCTGGTATCCGGGGAGCTGTTTTTT.